This TCR beta chain was identified in a study of shared clonotypes between healthy human individuals. Study-wide context: The plates for each donor numbered three CD4 naive, three CD4 memory, two CD8 naive and one CD8 memory.

CDR1 is LNHDA and CDR2 is SQIVND in the germline V gene (reference sequence). The CDR3 covers 16 residues. Trimming removed 4 bases from V and 8 bases from J; junction bases left unmatched: 13. The authors' processing: ImmunoSEQ sequences covered only the junction and lacked quality scores; filtering therefore differed. The method was immunoSEQ multiplex PCR; TCRdb's version includes in-frame clones alone and lacks a portion of them. V and J calls and clone size come straight from that table; D and trimming were deduced from the DNA. The table has some 550,000 clones, around 97% seen once. The TCR originated in a woman aged 25 to 39 in good health. The rearrangement joins TRBV19 to TRBJ1-2, with TRBD1 identical over 10 bases. The sample comprised naive CD4+ T cells sorted from blood. Subset of the sample: CD45RA+ positively selected. CDR3 coding DNA: TGTGCCAGTAGTACCGGGACAGGGGCCTCAAAGAACGGCTACACCTTC. Protein sequence: CASSTGTGASKNGYTF.